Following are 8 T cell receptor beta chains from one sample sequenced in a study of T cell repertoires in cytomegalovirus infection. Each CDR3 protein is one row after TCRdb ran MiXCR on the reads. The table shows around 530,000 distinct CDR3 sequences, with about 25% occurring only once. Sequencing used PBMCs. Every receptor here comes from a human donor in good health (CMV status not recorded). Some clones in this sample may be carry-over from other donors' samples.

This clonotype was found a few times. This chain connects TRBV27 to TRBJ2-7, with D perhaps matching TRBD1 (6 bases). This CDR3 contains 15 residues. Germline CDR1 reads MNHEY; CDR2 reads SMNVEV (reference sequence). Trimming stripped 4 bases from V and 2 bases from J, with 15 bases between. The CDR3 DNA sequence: TGTGCCAGCAGTTCCGCAGGGGATTCCCCCTACGAGCAGTACTTC. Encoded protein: CASSSAGDSPYEQYF.

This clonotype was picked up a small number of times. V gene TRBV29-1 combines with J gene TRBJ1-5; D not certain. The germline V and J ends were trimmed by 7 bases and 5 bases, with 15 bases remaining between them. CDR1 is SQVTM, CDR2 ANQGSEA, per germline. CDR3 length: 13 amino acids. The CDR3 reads CSALAGKDQPQHF. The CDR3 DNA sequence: TGCAGCGCACTGGCGGGGAAAGATCAGCCCCAGCATTTT.

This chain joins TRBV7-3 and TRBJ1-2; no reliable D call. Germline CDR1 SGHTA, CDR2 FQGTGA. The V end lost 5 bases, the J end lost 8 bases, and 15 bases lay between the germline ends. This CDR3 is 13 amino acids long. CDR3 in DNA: TGTGCCAGCAGCCCTGGTCGTGGGCCCGGCTACACCTTC. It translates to CASSPGRGPGYTF.

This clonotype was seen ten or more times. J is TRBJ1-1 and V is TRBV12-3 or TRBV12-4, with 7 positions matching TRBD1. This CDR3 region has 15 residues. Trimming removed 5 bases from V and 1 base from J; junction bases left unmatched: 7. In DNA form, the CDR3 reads TGTGCCAGCAGTCTTACGACAGGGACGAACACTGAAGCTTTCTTT. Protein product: CASSLTTGTNTEAFF.

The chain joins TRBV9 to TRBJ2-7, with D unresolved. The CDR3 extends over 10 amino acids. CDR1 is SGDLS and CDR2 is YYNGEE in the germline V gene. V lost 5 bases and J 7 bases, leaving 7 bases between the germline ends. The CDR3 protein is CASSLSEQYV. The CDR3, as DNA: TGTGCCAGCAGTTTAAGTGAGCAGTACGTC.

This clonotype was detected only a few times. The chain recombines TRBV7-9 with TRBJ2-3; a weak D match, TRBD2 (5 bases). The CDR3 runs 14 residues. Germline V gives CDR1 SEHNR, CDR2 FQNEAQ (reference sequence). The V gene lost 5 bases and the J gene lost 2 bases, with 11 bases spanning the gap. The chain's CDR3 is CASSPTRDTDTQYF. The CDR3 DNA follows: TGTGCCAGCAGCCCTACTAGGGACACAGATACGCAGTATTTT.

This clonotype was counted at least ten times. CDR3 loop: CASSPKGARGNTEAFF. As DNA, the CDR3 is TGTGCCAGCAGCCCAAAGGGGGCGCGGGGGAACACTGAAGCTTTCTTT. The chain joins TRBV7-2 to TRBJ1-1; the match to TRBD1 covers 7 bases. CDR3 length equals 16 residues. The V gene end was trimmed by 5 bases and the J gene end by 1 base; junction bases not matched to a gene: 10. Germline CDR1 is SGHTA and CDR2 is FQGNSA.

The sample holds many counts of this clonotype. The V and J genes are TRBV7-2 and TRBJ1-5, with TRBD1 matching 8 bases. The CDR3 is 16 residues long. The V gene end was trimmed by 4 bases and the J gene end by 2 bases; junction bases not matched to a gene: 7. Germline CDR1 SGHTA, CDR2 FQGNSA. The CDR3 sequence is CASSSEPGQGNQPQHF. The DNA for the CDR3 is TGTGCCAGCAGCTCGGAGCCGGGACAGGGCAATCAGCCCCAGCATTTT.